This T cell receptor beta chain was captured in a study of STAT3 mutations in large granular lymphocyte leukemia. Study information: More than half of T-LGLL patients received immunosuppressive therapy.

TCRbeta libraries averaged around 38,000 productive templates per sample. This table comes from immunoSEQ multiplex PCR, and its TCRdb copy is limited to in-frame clones, with some not included. The table shows around 10,000 clones, with approximately 90% occurring only once. Points on this clone: Its specificity is not known.

Trimming cost V 6 bases and J 0 bases, with 8 bases left between them. The CDR3 loop spans 13 amino acids. CDR1 is MNHEY and CDR2 is SMNVEV in the germline V gene (reference sequence). Points from the study as a whole: In some patients, a small highly pathogenic clone possibly went undetected. All newly emerging clones after therapy were STAT3 wild type. Every T-LGLL patient had at least one immunodominant TCRbeta clonotype.

The sample comprised peripheral blood mononuclear cells. The receptor comes from a man aged 60-69 years with T-cell large granular lymphocyte leukemia. Some clones in this sample may be carry-over from other donors' samples. The chain links TRBV27 to TRBJ1-1; the D is unclear. The CDR3 reads CASRGSMNTEAFF. DNA of the CDR3: TGTGCCAGCAGAGGTAGTATGAACACTGAAGCTTTCTTT.